This TCR beta chain was obtained from a study of breast tumors, draining lymph nodes, adjacent tissues. Study results and limitations: That most tumor T cells come from lymph nodes remained unproven. Findings are consistent with lymph node origin and intratumoral expansion of most tumor T cells.

TCRdb itself ran the multiplex PCR reads through MiXCR, one entry per CDR3 protein. There are fewer than 150,000 distinct CDR3 sequences in the sample; 20% to 25% occur only once, and over 2% lies in the top ten. Germline loops: CDR1 MNHEY, CDR2 SVGAGI. The CDR3 length is 16 residues. Trimming shortened V by 2 bases and J by 5 bases, and 15 bases separated the two germline ends. Axillary draining lymph nodes of breast cancer patients supplied the node samples. Comment on this clonotype: The antigen is not known. A much larger clone is a single base away; this may be a read error.

The sequence came from a female donor with breast cancer. Some clones in this sample may be carry-over from other donors' samples. Sequences were obtained from axillary lymph node tissue. V and J are TRBV6-5 and TRBJ2-2; the D is unclear. The CDR3 DNA sequence: TGTGCCAGCAGTTACGAGGCGCTAGGGTGGACCGGGGAGCTGTTTTTT. Its translation is CASSYEALGWTGELFF.